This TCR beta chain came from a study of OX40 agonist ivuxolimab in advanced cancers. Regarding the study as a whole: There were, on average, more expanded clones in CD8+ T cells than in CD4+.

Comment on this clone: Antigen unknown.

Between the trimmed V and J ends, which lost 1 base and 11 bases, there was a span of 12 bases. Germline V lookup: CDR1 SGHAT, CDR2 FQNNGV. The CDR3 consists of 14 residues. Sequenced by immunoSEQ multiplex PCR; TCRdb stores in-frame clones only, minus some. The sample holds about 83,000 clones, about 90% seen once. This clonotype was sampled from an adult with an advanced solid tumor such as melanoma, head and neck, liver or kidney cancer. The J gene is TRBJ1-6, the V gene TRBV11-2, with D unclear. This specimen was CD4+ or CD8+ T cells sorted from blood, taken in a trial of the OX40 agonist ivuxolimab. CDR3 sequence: CASSLASSQAPLHF. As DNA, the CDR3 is TGTGCCAGCAGCTTAGCCTCTTCCCAAGCACCCCTCCACTTT.